The 12 T cell receptor beta chains below all came from one sample that was sequenced in a study of Ad26.COV2.S vaccination and SARS-CoV-2 variants. Using immunoSEQ multiplex PCR, the repertoire was profiled, and TCRdb retains in-frame clones only, with some absent. The data contain about 680,000 clones, roughly 90% of them seen just once; the ten biggest clones take up about 1.5%. Treatment noted: about 20 received Ad26.COV2.S at low or high dose, single or two shots; 5 received placebo; per-sample allocation not given. Day 63 after the first injection of vaccine or placebo was the sampling time. Sequencing was performed on peripheral blood, taken in a trial of Ad26.COV2.S vaccine versus placebo. These receptors were collected from a person aged 18-60 years who received the Ad26.COV2.S COVID-19 vaccine or a placebo.

V gene TRBV5-1 combines with J gene TRBJ2-1, with D perhaps matching TRBD1 or TRBD2 (5 bases each). The length of the CDR3 is 15 residues. Trimming cost V 4 bases and J 6 bases, with 17 bases left between them. The V gene's germline CDR1 is SGHRS and CDR2 YFSETQ. CDR3 loop: CASSPDEGSRNEQFF. CDR3 DNA: TGCGCCAGCAGCCCCGATGAGGGGTCCCGCAATGAGCAGTTCTTC.

The V gene is TRBV18, the J gene TRBJ1-1, with a weak D call TRBD1 (5 bases). Trimming left V 4 bases short and J 6 bases short, with 21 bases between. CDR1 and CDR2 (germline): KGHSH, LQKENI. The CDR3 sequence is 16 residues long. CDR3 coding DNA: TGTGCCAGCTCACTGTCGACAGTCGCGGAGACGGCTGAAGCTTTCTTT. This sequence encodes CASSLSTVAETAEAFF.

V usage is TRBV6-1 and J usage is TRBJ2-7; D gene ambiguous. CDR3 length: 14 residues. V lost 1 base and J 0 bases, leaving 7 bases between the germline ends. Germline CDR1 reads MNHNS; CDR2 reads SASEGT. The CDR3 sequence: CASSEVFGSYEQYF. The CDR3 bases are TGTGCCAGCAGTGAAGTTTTCGGCTCCTACGAGCAGTACTTC.

The chain recombines TRBV7-3 with TRBJ2-2, with 8 bases aligning to TRBD1. The CDR3 is made up of 16 amino acids. Trimming at V came to 4 bases and at J to 4 bases, leaving 8 bases not matched to a gene. Germline V lookup: CDR1 SGHTA, CDR2 FQGTGA. The CDR3 loop reads CASSWGQGAPTGELFF. The DNA for the CDR3 is TGTGCCAGCAGCTGGGGGCAGGGGGCGCCCACCGGGGAGCTGTTTTTT.

Comments on this clone: This CDR3 is also generated by other DNA sequences in the sample. The rearrangement uses TRBV6-1 and TRBJ1-5; perhaps TRBD1 as D (5 bases). Germline V gene lookup returns CDR1 MNHNS and CDR2 SASEGT. Trimming left V 0 bases short and J 7 bases short, with 10 bases between. The CDR3 is made up of 14 amino acids. For the CDR3, the DNA is TGTGCCAGCAGTGAAGCCGGGGGTCGGCAGCCCCAGCATTTT. Translation: CASSEAGGRQPQHF.

The genes are TRBV7-8 and TRBJ1-2, with D perhaps matching TRBD1 (5 bases). The CDR3 runs 16 residues. The V and J ends lost 5 bases and 4 bases respectively, with 20 bases between them. The germline V gene has CDR1 SGHVS and CDR2 FQNEAQ. The CDR3 bases are TGTGCCAGCAGCCCACAGACAGCCCCAAACCTCTATGGCTACACCTTC. Amino acids: CASSPQTAPNLYGYTF.

This clone occurred a few times. The rearrangement uses TRBV18 and TRBJ2-3; TRBD2 agrees at 7 bases. V was pared by 3 bases and J by 6 bases, with 6 bases of the junction left unmatched. The CDR3 contains 14 residues. Germline values: CDR1 KGHSH, CDR2 LQKENI. The CDR3 region is CASSPGLGPDTQYF. CDR3 bases: TGTGCCAGCTCACCTGGACTAGGGCCGGATACGCAGTATTTT.

This chain joins TRBV5-1 and TRBJ1-2; 9 nucleotides align to TRBD1. Trimming removed 4 bases from V and 4 bases from J; junction bases left unmatched: 8. The CDR3 is 15 amino acids. Germline V CDR1 and CDR2: SGHRS, YFSETQ. The CDR3 spells CASSATGGLIYGYTF. CDR3 DNA sequence: TGCGCCAGCAGCGCGACAGGGGGACTTATCTATGGCTACACCTTC.

The V call is TRBV4-2, the J call TRBJ1-2, with a possible D match to TRBD1 (5 bases). This CDR3 is 15 amino acids long. V was trimmed by 1 base and J by 2 bases, leaving 11 bases between them. The germline V gene has CDR1 LGHNA and CDR2 YNFKEQ. CDR3 sequence reads: CASSQAGVWNYGYTF. As DNA, the CDR3 is TGTGCCAGCAGCCAAGCGGGGGTGTGGAACTATGGCTACACCTTC.

This rearrangement joins TRBV13 to TRBJ2-5, with D hard to call. CDR1 is PRHDT and CDR2 is FYEKMQ in the germline V gene (reference sequence). This CDR3 is built from 16 residues. Trimming left V 4 bases short and J 4 bases short, with 19 bases between. CDR3 sequence: CASSSRTLGQRETQYF. CDR3 DNA sequence: TGTGCCAGCAGCTCCCGGACGCTCGGCCAGCGAGAGACCCAGTACTTC.

The chain joins TRBV11-2 to TRBJ1-2, with 9 bases identical to TRBD1. V dropped 1 base and J dropped 5; count of bases not matched to a gene: 5. There are 15 residues in the CDR3. In germline, CDR1 is SGHAT, CDR2 FQNNGV. CDR3 nucleotides: TGTGCCAGCAGCTTAGGGACAGGGGAGGATTATGGCTACACCTTC. Its protein is CASSLGTGEDYGYTF.

The gene calls are TRBV9 and TRBJ1-2; a weak D match, TRBD1 (5 bases). Trimming took off 4 bases at V and 0 bases at J, with 13 bases between the two ends. The CDR3 covers 15 residues. Germline V gives CDR1 SGDLS, CDR2 YYNGEE. Here the CDR3 DNA reads TGTGCCAGCAGCCCGCTCGGGGCTACTAACTATGGCTACACCTTC. Protein: CASSPLGATNYGYTF.